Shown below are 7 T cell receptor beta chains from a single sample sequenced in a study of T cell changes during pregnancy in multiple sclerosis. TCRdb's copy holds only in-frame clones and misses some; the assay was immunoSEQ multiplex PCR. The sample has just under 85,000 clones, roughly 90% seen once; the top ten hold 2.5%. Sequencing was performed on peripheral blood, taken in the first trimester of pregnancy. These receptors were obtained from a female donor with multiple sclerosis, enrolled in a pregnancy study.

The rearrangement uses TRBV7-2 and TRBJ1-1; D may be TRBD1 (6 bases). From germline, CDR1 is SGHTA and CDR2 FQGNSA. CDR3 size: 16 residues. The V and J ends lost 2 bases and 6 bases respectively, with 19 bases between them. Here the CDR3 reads CASSLYPGGAGSEAFF. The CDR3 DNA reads TGTGCCAGCAGCTTATACCCGGGGGGCGCAGGCTCTGAAGCTTTCTTT.

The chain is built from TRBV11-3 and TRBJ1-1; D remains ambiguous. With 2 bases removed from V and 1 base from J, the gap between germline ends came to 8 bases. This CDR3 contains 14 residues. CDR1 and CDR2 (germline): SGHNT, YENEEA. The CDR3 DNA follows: TGTGCCAGCAGCTTAATGGGAGCGAACACTGAAGCTTTCTTT. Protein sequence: CASSLMGANTEAFF. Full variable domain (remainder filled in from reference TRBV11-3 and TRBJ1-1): EAGVVQSPRYKIIEKKQPVAFWCNPISGHNTLYWYLQNLGQGPELLIRYENEEAVDDSQLPKDRFSAERLKGVDSTLKIQPAELGDSAVYLCASSLMGANTEAFFGQGTRLTVV.

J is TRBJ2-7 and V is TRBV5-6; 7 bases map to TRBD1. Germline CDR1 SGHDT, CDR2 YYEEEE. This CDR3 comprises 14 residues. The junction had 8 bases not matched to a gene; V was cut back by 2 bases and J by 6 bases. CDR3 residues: CASSFQTGVSEQYF. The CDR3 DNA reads TGTGCCAGCAGCTTCCAAACAGGGGTGAGCGAGCAGTACTTC.

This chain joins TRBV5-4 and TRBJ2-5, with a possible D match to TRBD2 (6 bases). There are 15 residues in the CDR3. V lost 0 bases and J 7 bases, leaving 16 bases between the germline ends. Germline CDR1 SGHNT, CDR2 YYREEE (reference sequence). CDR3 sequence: CASSLEAATGGTQYF. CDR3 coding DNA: TGTGCCAGCAGCTTGGAGGCTGCCACCGGGGGGACCCAGTACTTC.

The CDR3 DNA reads TGCAGCGTTGAAATAGAAGTAAACTATGGCTACACCTTC. Translating gives CSVEIEVNYGYTF. The chain has TRBV29-1 and TRBJ1-2; D not resolved. Trimming left V 2 bases short and J 2 bases short, with 9 bases between. Germline V lookup: CDR1 SQVTM, CDR2 ANQGSEA. This CDR3 comprises 13 residues.

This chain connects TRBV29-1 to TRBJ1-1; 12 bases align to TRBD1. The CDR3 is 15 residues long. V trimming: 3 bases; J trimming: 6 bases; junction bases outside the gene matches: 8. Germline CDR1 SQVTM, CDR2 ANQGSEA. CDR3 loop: CSVERGDRGLAEAFF. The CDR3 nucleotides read TGCAGCGTTGAGAGAGGGGACAGGGGGCTCGCTGAAGCTTTCTTT.

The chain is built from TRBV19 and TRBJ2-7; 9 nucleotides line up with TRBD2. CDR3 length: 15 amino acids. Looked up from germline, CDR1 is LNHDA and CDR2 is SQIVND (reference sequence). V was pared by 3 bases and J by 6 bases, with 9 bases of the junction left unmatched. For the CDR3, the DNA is TGTGCCAGTAGTATGCGGGCGGGGGGGCTTGGCGAGCAGTACTTC. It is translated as CASSMRAGGLGEQYF.